This TCR beta chain was captured in a study of cytomegalovirus exposure and HLA in healthy donors. A remark on this clone: No antigen is known for it.

Vbeta (60) and Jbeta (13) primers were used in the PCR. Profiled with immunoSEQ multiplex PCR; TCRdb holds only in-frame clones, not every one. The data contain more than 100,000 clones, roughly 80% of them singletons. General study points: The study put 150 or so TCR beta chains on its list as cytomegalovirus-associated.

The V end was cut by 5 bases, the J end by 6 bases, with 17 bases between. The CDR3 consists of 14 residues. The V gene's germline CDR1 is ENHRY and CDR2 SYGVKD. The J gene is TRBJ2-7, the V gene TRBV10-3; D possibly corresponds to TRBD1 (6 bases). The sequenced sample consisted of PBMCs. The sequence was obtained from a man aged 45 to 65 in good health and CMV-seropositive. The CDR3 DNA is TGTGCCATCAGTCTACGGGACAAGCCCGGCGAGCAGTACTTC. This codes for CAISLRDKPGEQYF.